This T cell receptor (beta chain) stems from a study of naive and memory T cell subsets. A few counts support this clonotype. The antigen remains unidentified. V was trimmed by 5 bases and J by 2 bases, leaving 13 bases between them. The CDR3 is made up of 14 amino acids. The germline V gene encodes CDR1 LGHDT and CDR2 YNNKEL (reference sequence). Study-level results: Between naive and memory subsets, TCR abundance power law exponents differed. RNA-based TCR counts may shift with T cell activation and differentiation.

Both TRBC1 and TRBC2 were covered by a beta constant-region primer of two equimolar oligonucleotides. The ligated cDNA underwent four PCR rounds using SP2 and nested alpha and beta constant-region primers. The cDNA 3' end received a ligated single-stranded oligonucleotide carrying the SP2 primer and a 12-nucleotide UMI. TCRdb independently ran MiXCR on the UMI-ligation and nested PCR reads; one entry per CDR3 protein. Of tens of thousands of distinct CDR3 sequences listed, approximately 10% were seen once; the top ten hold 1.2%. The clonotype originates from a human donor in good health. V is TRBV3-1 and J is TRBJ2-7; no definite D call. The sequencing sample was made of naive CD8+ T cells from blood. In DNA form, the CDR3 reads TGTGCCAGCAGCACCCGGGCCGAAACCTACGAGCAGTACTTC. This sequence encodes CASSTRAETYEQYF.